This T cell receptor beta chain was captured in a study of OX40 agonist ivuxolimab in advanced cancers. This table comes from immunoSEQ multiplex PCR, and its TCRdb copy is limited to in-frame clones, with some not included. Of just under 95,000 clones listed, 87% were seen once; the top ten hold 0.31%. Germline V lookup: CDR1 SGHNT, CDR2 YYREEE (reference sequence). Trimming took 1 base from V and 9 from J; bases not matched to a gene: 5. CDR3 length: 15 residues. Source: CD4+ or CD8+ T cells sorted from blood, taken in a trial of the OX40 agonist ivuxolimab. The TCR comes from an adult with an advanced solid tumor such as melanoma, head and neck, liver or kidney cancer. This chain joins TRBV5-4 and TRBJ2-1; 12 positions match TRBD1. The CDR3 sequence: CASSLWDRGQSEQFF. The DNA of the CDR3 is TGTGCCAGCAGCTTGTGGGACAGGGGGCAGAGTGAGCAGTTCTTC.